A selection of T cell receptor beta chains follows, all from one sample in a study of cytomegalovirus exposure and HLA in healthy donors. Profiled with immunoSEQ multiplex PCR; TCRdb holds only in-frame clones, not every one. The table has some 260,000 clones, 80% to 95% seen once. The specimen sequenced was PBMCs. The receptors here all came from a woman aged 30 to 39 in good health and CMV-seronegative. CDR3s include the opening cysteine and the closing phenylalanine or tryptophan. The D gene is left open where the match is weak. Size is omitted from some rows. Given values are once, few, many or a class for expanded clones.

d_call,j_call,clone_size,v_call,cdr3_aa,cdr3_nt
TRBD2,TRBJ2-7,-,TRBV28,CASSLGGGSYEQYF,TGTGCCAGCAGTTTGGGCGGGGGCTCCTACGAGCAGTACTTC
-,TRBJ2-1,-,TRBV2,CASSESEEVVSNEQFF,TGTGCCAGCAGTGAAAGCGAGGAGGTTGTAAGCAATGAGCAGTTCTTC
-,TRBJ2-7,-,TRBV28,CASSLGQTYEQYF,TGTGCCAGCAGTTTAGGACAAACCTACGAGCAGTACTTC
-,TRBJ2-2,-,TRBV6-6,CASIPSRGNTGELFF,TGTGCCAGCATTCCCTCTAGGGGTAACACCGGGGAGCTGTTTTTT
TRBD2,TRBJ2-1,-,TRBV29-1,CSVVVLGLEEARAYNEQFF,TGCAGCGTTGTAGTATTGGGACTAGAAGAAGCGAGGGCCTACAATGAGCAGTTCTTC
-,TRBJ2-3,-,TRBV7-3,CASSLGLKTDTQYF,TGTGCCAGCAGCTTAGGTCTAAAAACAGATACGCAGTATTTT
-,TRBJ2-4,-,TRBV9,CASSGFKDPNIQYF,TGTGCCAGCAGCGGATTCAAGGACCCAAACATTCAGTACTTC
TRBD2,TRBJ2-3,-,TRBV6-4,CASSGTSGGSTDTQYF,TGTGCCAGCAGTGGTACTAGCGGGGGTAGCACAGATACGCAGTATTTT
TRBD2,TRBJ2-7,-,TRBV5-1,CASSLTPSGRGYEQYF,TGCGCCAGCAGCTTGACCCCTAGCGGGAGGGGGTACGAGCAGTACTTC
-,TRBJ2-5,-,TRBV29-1,CSAPEQIGETQYF,TGCAGCGCCCCTGAACAGATTGGTGAGACCCAGTACTTC
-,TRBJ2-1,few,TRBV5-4,CASSFMVWNEQFF,TGTGCCAGCAGCTTTATGGTTTGGAATGAGCAGTTCTTC
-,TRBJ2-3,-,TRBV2,CASSEARTDTQYF,TGTGCCAGCAGTGAGGCTAGAACAGATACGCAGTATTTT